This T cell receptor (beta chain) was observed in a study of T cells in Graves' hyperthyroidism and ophthalmopathy. As for the study in general: Initial diagnosis, before any treatment, was when peripheral blood was collected.

Authors of the study amplified TCR beta CDR3 regions from RNA transcripts. The HTBI set primed first-round TCR CDR3 RT-PCR. TCRdb reprocessed the multiplex PCR reads with MiXCR, giving one entry per CDR3 protein. The table lists about 740,000 distinct CDR3 sequences, around 15% of them singletons. This clonotype was observed at least ten times. Over 18 months, lack of ophthalmopathy progression marked Graves' hyperthyroidism as stable. Sequencing was done on a sample of blood. The TCR sequence derives from a woman younger than 30 with Graves' hyperthyroidism.

The CDR3 region is CASSYRQGNQPQHF. CDR3 sequence (DNA): TGTGCCAGCAGTTACAGACAGGGGAATCAGCCCCAGCATTTT. The rearrangement links TRBV6-2 or TRBV6-3 to TRBJ1-5; TRBD1 matches at 8 bases. Germline V gene sequence: CDR1 MNHEY, CDR2 SVGEGT. The CDR3 is 14 residues long. The junction had 1 base not matched to a gene; V was cut back by 2 bases and J by 4 bases.